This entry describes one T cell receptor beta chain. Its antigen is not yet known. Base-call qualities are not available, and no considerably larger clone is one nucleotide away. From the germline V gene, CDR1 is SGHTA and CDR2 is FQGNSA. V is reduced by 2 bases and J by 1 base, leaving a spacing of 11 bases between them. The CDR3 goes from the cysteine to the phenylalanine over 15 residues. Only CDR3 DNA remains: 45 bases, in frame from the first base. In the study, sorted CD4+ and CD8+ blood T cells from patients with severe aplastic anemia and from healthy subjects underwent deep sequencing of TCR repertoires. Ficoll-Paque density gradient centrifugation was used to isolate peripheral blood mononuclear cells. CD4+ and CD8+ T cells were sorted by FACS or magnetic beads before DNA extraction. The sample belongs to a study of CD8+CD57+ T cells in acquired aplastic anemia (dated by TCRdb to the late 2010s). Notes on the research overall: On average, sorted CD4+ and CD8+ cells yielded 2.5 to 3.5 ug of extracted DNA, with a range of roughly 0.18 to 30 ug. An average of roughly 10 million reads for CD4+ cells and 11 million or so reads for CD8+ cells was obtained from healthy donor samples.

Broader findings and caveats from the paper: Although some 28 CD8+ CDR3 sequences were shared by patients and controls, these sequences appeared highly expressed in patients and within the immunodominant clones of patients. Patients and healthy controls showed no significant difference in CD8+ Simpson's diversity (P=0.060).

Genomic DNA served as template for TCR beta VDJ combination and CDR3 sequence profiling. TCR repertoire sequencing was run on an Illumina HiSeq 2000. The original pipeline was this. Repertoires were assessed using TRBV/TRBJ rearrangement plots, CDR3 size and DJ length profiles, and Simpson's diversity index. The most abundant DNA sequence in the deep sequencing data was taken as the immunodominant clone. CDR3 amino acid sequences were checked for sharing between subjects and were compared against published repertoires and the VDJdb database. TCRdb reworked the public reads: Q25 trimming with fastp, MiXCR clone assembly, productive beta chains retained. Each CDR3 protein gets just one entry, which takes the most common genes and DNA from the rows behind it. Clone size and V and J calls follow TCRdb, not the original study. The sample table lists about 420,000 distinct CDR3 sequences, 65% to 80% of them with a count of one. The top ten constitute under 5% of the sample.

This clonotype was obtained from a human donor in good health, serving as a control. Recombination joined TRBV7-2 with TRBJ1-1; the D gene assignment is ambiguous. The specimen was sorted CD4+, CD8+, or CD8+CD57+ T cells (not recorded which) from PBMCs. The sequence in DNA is TGTGCCAGCAGCTTACGGCTAAGACAGAACACTGAAGCTTTCTTT. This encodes CASSLRLRQNTEAFF.